This entry features one T cell receptor (beta chain) sequence. The sample comes from a study of blood T cells in healthy people across ages. A second PCR of about 6 to 12 cycles used a sample-barcoded 5' primer and a J-beta primer mix. TCRdb re-called the 5' RACE reads through MiXCR, storing one row per CDR3 protein. Among around 1,800,000 distinct CDR3 sequences, 39% were seen once, and the ten largest hold roughly 24%. Trimming removed 6 bases from V and 8 bases from J; junction bases left unmatched: 10. Germline values: CDR1 SQVTM, CDR2 ANQGSEA. This CDR3 is 14 amino acids long. The sequenced sample consisted of blood. The V call is TRBV29-1, the J call TRBJ2-1; 10 positions match TRBD1. This clonotype was sampled from a human donor in good health. The CDR3 is CSVETGQGGDEQFF. The DNA of the CDR3 is TGCAGCGTCGAAACTGGACAGGGGGGGGATGAGCAGTTCTTC.